Sequencing of this T cell receptor (beta chain) was carried out in a study of blood T cell repertoires in COVID-19. Across the study: From T cells, B-cell-depleted T cells, or PBMCs came the material, which was cDNA or gDNA.

Repertoires were generated with immunoSEQ multiplex PCR, while TCRdb's copy carries only in-frame clones and drops some. The sample yields more than 150,000 clones, approximately 80% seen once. This CDR3 contains 14 residues. The clonotype comes from a human donor in a cohort sampled during active COVID-19. The chain has TRBV21-1 and TRBJ1-6; TRBD1, the table's D call, was not compared with the DNA. TRBV21-1 is marked as a pseudogene. Sequenced material: peripheral blood. In DNA, the CDR3 is TGTGCCAGCAGCAAGGAACAGAGTAATTCACCCCTCCACTTT. Its protein product is CASSKEQSNSPLHF.